This TCR beta chain appears in the sequencing data of a study of T cell repertoires in cytomegalovirus infection (dated by TCRdb to 2018 to 2020). About the full investigation: Donor HLA type was relevant to the analysis, because carriage of CMV infection together with the matching HLA type was indicated by public TCR beta signatures. Summary of the overall study and its limitations: The ex vivo response was dominated by HLA-C-restricted CMV-specific TCR beta clonotypes, which also provided the single most frequent clonotype in two of eight donors. Cumulative frequency of public TCR beta family members discriminated carriers of CMV infection plus the relevant HLA type in this cohort and an independent approximately 370-donor cohort.

This sample was sequenced with an Illumina HiSeq 1500. Through fastp at Q25 and MiXCR, TCRdb rebuilt clones from the public reads, retaining in-frame beta chains. Here each entry gathers all rows of one CDR3 protein and keeps the most common genes and DNA. The sample profile shows roughly 230,000 distinct CDR3 sequences; around 6.4% of them were found once. Around 6% of the sample comes from the top ten. The V and J ends are trimmed by 6 bases and 4 bases, leaving 15 bases between them. Inclusive of the bounding cysteine and phenylalanine, the CDR3 is 13 residues long. The only DNA kept is the CDR3, 39 bases in frame from the first base. Per the germline V gene (reference sequence), DFQATT is the CDR1 and SNEGSKA is the CDR2. This clonotype has just a few counts. Its antigen is unknown. Per-base qualities were not stored, and no clone one base away is much larger.

The chain joins TRBV20-1 to TRBJ1-1, with no confidently assigned D gene. The sample taken for sequencing was PBMCs. The TCR was taken from a human donor in good health (CMV status not recorded). Some clones in this sample may be carry-over from other donors' samples. The CDR3 is CSAKGWIGTEAFF. The sequenced DNA is TGCAGTGCCAAGGGATGGATCGGCACTGAAGCTTTCTTT.